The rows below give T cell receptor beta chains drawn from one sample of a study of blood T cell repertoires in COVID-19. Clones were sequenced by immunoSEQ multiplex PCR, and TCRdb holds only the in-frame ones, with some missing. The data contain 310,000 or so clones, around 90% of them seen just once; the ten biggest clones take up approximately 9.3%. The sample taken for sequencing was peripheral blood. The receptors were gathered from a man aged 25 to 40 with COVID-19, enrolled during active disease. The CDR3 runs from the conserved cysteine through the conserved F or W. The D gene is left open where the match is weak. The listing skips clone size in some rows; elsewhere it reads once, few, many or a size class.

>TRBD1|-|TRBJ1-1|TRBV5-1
CASSQGGAGGTEAFF
TGCGCCAGCAGCCAAGGGGGAGCAGGGGGCACTGAAGCTTTCTTT
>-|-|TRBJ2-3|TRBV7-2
CASSISPTSTDTQYF
TGTGCCAGCAGCATATCGCCTACTAGCACAGATACGCAGTATTTT
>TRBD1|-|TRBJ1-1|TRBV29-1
CSETSGGNTEAFF
TGCAGCGAGACCTCAGGGGGCAACACTGAAGCTTTCTTT
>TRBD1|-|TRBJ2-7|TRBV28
CASSLGTGLYEQYF
TGTGCCAGCAGTCTCGGGACAGGCCTCTACGAGCAGTACTTC
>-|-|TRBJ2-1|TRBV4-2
CASSQGGGASKADEQFF
TGTGCCAGCAGCCAAGGGGGCGGGGCGTCTAAAGCCGATGAGCAGTTCTTC
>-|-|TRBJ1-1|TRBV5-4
CASSLAPTGNTEAFF
TGTGCCAGCAGCTTGGCCCCGACAGGGAACACTGAAGCTTTCTTT
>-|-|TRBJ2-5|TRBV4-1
CASSQDNRQETQYF
TGCGCCAGCAGCCAAGATAACAGGCAAGAGACCCAGTACTTC
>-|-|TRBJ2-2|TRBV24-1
CATSDSQGRSLFF
TGTGCCACCAGTGATTCCCAGGGGCGCAGCCTGTTTTTT
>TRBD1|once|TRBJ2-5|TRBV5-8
CASSRRDRAQETQYF
TGTGCCAGCAGCCGAAGGGACAGGGCCCAAGAGACCCAGTACTTC
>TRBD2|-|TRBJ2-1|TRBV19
CASSLASGPYNEQFF
TGTGCCAGTAGTCTTGCTAGCGGGCCCTACAATGAGCAGTTCTTC
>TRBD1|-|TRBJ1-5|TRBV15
CATSKGQGESQPQHF
TGTGCCACCAGCAAAGGACAGGGGGAGAGTCAGCCCCAGCATTTT
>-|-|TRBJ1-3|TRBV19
CASSMERGTGNTIYF
TGTGCCAGTAGTATGGAACGGGGGACTGGAAATACCATATATTTT
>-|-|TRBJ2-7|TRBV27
CARRTVSYEQYF
TGTGCCAGGAGGACAGTCTCCTACGAGCAGTACTTC
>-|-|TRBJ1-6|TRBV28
CASSLGGGSYNSPLHF
TGTGCCAGCAGTTTAGGGGGGGGCTCCTATAATTCACCCCTCCACTTT
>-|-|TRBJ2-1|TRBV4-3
CASSQEDSLYNEQFF
TGCGCCAGCAGCCAAGAAGACTCACTATACAATGAGCAGTTCTTC
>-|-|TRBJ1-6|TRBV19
CASRSDRSSSPLHF
TGTGCCAGTAGGTCTGACAGATCGAGTTCACCCCTCCACTTT
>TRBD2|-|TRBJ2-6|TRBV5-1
CASSLFSSGESSGANVLTF
TGCGCCAGCAGCTTGTTCTCTAGCGGGGAGAGCTCTGGGGCCAACGTCCTGACTTTC
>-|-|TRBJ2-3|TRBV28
CASSLETGTHDTQYF
TGTGCCAGCAGTTTAGAGACAGGAACCCATGATACGCAGTATTTT
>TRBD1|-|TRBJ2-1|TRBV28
CASSMTGGGGEQFF
TGTGCCAGCAGTATGACAGGGGGAGGCGGTGAGCAGTTCTTC
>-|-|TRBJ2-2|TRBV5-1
CASSFQGRAGELFF
TGCGCCAGCAGCTTTCAGGGAAGGGCCGGGGAGCTGTTTTTT
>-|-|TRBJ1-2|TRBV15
CATSRDREDYGYTF
TGTGCCACCAGCAGAGATCGGGAAGACTATGGCTACACCTTC
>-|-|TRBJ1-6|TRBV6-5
CASSYSDRRGSPLHF
TGTGCCAGCAGTTACTCCGACCGGCGGGGTTCACCCCTCCACTTT
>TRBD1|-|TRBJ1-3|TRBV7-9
CASSQPADRGGNTIYF
TGTGCCAGCAGCCAACCCGCGGACAGGGGAGGAAACACCATATATTTT
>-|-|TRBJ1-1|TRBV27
CASLDLRVMTEAFF
TGTGCCAGCCTAGACCTCAGGGTTATGACTGAAGCTTTCTTT
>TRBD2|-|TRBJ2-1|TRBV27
CASSPGLSSEAYNEQFF
TGTGCCAGCAGTCCGGGACTATCTAGCGAGGCCTACAATGAGCAGTTCTTC
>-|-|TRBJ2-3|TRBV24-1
CATSDFTGRDTQYF
TGTGCCACCAGTGATTTTACGGGTCGAGATACGCAGTATTTT
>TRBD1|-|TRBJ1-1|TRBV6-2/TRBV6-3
CASSPLGQKNTEAFF
TGTGCCAGCAGTCCGTTGGGACAGAAGAACACTGAAGCTTTCTTT
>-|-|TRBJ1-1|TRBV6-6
CASSYPEAFF
TGTGCCAGCAGTTACCCAGAAGCTTTCTTT
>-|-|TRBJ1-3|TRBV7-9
CASSLDPAGNTIYF
TGTGCCAGCAGCTTAGACCCGGCTGGAAACACCATATATTTT
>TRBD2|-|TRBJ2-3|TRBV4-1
CASSQDALAGATDTQYF
TGCGCCAGCAGCCAAGATGCACTAGCGGGGGCCACAGATACGCAGTATTTT
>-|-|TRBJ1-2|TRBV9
CASSGPLGRNLGDYGYTF
TGTGCCAGCAGCGGCCCCCTTGGGAGGAACCTAGGGGACTATGGCTACACCTTC
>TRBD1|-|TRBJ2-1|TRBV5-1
CASSLPPGQITGEQFF
TGCGCCAGCAGCTTGCCACCGGGACAGATAACGGGTGAGCAGTTCTTC
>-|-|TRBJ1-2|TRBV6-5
CASSITGSTNYGYTF
TGTGCCAGCAGTATAACGGGATCTACTAACTATGGCTACACCTTC
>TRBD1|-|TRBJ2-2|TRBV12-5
CASGLDGDRGTGELFF
TGTGCTAGTGGTTTGGACGGGGACAGGGGGACCGGGGAGCTGTTTTTT
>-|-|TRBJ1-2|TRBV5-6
CASSLGRVYGYTF
TGTGCCAGCAGCTTGGGCAGGGTTTATGGCTACACCTTC
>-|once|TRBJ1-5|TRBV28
CASSTPGQWQPQHF
TGTGCCAGCAGCACCCCTGGACAGTGGCAGCCCCAGCATTTT
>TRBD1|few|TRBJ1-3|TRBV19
CATSTGKANTIYF
TGTGCCACCTCGACAGGGAAAGCAAACACCATATATTTT
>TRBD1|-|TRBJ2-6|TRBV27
CASSFNRGGANVLTF
TGTGCCAGCAGTTTTAACAGGGGTGGGGCCAACGTCCTGACTTTC
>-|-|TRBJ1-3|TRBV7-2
CASSFAESSGNTIYF
TGTGCCAGCAGCTTTGCGGAAAGCTCTGGAAACACCATATATTTT
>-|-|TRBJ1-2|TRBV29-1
CSVEVGTRYGYTF
TGCAGCGTTGAAGTCGGGACACGGTATGGCTACACCTTC
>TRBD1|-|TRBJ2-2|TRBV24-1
CATSDQDRDTGELFF
TGTGCCACCAGTGATCAGGACAGGGACACCGGGGAGCTGTTTTTT
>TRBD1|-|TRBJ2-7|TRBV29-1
CSVQLRDRLYEQYF
TGCAGCGTTCAGCTCCGGGACAGACTCTACGAGCAGTACTTC
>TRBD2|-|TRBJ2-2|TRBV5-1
CASSLARLAGGQIGELFF
TGCGCCAGCAGCTTGGCCCGACTAGCGGGAGGGCAGATCGGGGAGCTGTTTTTT